The sequence of this TCR beta chain was determined in a study of control samples from healthy donors and cancer patients. Sequenced by immunoSEQ multiplex PCR; TCRdb stores in-frame clones only, minus some. The sample records around 130,000 clones, about 95% being singletons. This CDR3 region has 15 residues. V lost 5 bases to trimming and J lost 4 bases; unmatched junction nucleotides: 4. The germline V gene has CDR1 LGHNA and CDR2 YSLEER. Material for sequencing was blood. This clonotype originated in a man younger than 45 in good health. V is TRBV4-3 and J is TRBJ2-1; TRBD2 aligns across 11 bases. The CDR3 coding sequence is TGCGCCAGCAGCGTTACTAGCGGGGGATACAATGAGCAGTTCTTC. Protein sequence: CASSVTSGGYNEQFF.